This is a list of T cell receptor beta chains from one sample in a study of control samples from healthy donors and cancer patients. Method: immunoSEQ multiplex PCR; TCRdb's copy keeps in-frame clones and lacks some. This repertoire shows more than 150,000 clones, approximately 93% found once; its top ten account for under 2.5%. The source material was blood. The source is a man aged 45-65 years in good health. Each CDR3 is given with its conserved first and last residue. The D gene is left open where the match is weak. Only some rows state a clone size, as once, few, many or a class for expanded clones.

>TRBD2|NA|TRBV30|TRBJ2-5
CAWSRGTSGRETQYF
TGTGCCTGGAGTCGAGGGACTAGCGGGCGAGAGACCCAGTACTTC
>TRBD1|NA|TRBV2|TRBJ1-5
CASSVTGIDQPQHF
TGTGCCAGCAGTGTGACAGGGATCGACCAGCCCCAGCATTTT
>NA|NA|TRBV19|TRBJ1-6
CASNQDRAFDPLHF
TGTGCCAGTAACCAGGACAGAGCTTTTGATCCCCTCCACTTT
>NA|once|TRBV6-5|TRBJ1-5
CASRISGTANQPQHF
TGTGCCAGCCGAATAAGTGGAACAGCTAATCAGCCCCAGCATTTT
>NA|NA|TRBV29-1|TRBJ1-3
CSVSSSGNTIYF
TGCAGCGTCTCAAGCTCTGGAAACACCATATATTTT
>TRBD2|once|TRBV28|TRBJ2-3
CASSDGGRTDTQYF
TGTGCCAGCTCCGATGGCGGGAGGACAGATACGCAGTATTTT
>TRBD1|NA|TRBV28|TRBJ2-2
CASRVFQGAIGELFF
TGTGCCAGCAGAGTTTTCCAGGGGGCGATCGGGGAGCTGTTTTTT
>NA|NA|TRBV6-5|TRBJ1-2
CASRRGDYGYTF
TGTGCCAGCAGGAGGGGAGACTATGGCTACACCTTC
>NA|once|TRBV2|TRBJ1-2
CASSLDRLYLSSSYGYTF
TGTGCCAGCAGCCTCGACAGGCTTTACCTATCTTCCTCCTATGGCTACACCTTC
>NA|once|TRBV28|TRBJ1-1
CASRGPLNTEAFF
TGTGCCAGCAGGGGGCCCCTGAACACTGAAGCTTTCTTT
>TRBD2|NA|TRBV2|TRBJ2-3
CASSAGLADTDTQYF
TGTGCCAGCAGTGCGGGACTAGCGGACACAGATACGCAGTATTTT
>NA|NA|TRBV29-1|TRBJ2-5
CSVGTQYQETQYF
TGCAGCGTCGGGACTCAGTACCAAGAGACCCAGTACTTC
>NA|NA|TRBV23-1|TRBJ1-4
CASSQGVAHENEKLFF
TGCGCCAGCAGTCAGGGGGTGGCTCATGAGAATGAAAAACTGTTTTTT
>NA|once|TRBV30|TRBJ2-2
CAWSWGNTGELFF
TGTGCCTGGAGCTGGGGGAACACCGGGGAGCTGTTTTTT
>TRBD2|NA|TRBV10-2|TRBJ2-3
CASSASGGRTDTQYF
TGCGCCAGCAGTGCATCGGGCGGGAGGACAGATACGCAGTATTTT
>NA|NA|TRBV28|TRBJ1-4
CASRRTNEKRLFF
TGTGCCAGCCGCCGGACAAACGAAAAGAGACTGTTTTTT
>NA|NA|TRBV28|TRBJ1-2
CASSPAQFNYGYTF
TGTGCCAGCAGCCCGGCCCAGTTCAACTATGGCTACACCTTC
>NA|NA|TRBV4-1|TRBJ2-6
CASSRGSSGANVLTF
TGCGCCAGCAGCCGTGGCAGCTCTGGGGCCAACGTCCTGACTTTC
>NA|NA|TRBV29-1|TRBJ1-1
CSAARVGDTEAFF
TGCAGCGCCGCAAGGGTAGGGGACACTGAAGCTTTCTTT
>NA|once|TRBV24-1|TRBJ2-7
CATSDAGQSSYEQYF
TGTGCCACCAGTGATGCGGGACAGAGCTCCTACGAGCAGTACTTC
>NA|NA|TRBV28|TRBJ2-3
CASSLVGASYTQYF
TGTGCCAGCAGTTTAGTCGGGGCTAGCTATACGCAGTATTTT
>NA|NA|TRBV18|TRBJ2-1
CASSPSPQRDNEQFF
TGTGCCAGCTCACCATCCCCGCAGAGAGACAATGAGCAGTTCTTC
>TRBD2|once|TRBV5-4|TRBJ2-7
CASSPPHSGRDYEQYF
TGTGCCAGCAGCCCACCACATAGCGGGAGGGACTACGAGCAGTACTTC
>TRBD1|NA|TRBV4-1|TRBJ2-6
CASSRGQGFGGANVLTF
TGCGCCAGCAGCCGGGGACAGGGGTTTGGTGGGGCCAACGTCCTGACTTTC
>TRBD2|NA|TRBV27|TRBJ2-7
CASRGTSGRSEQYF
TGTGCCAGCAGGGGGACTAGCGGGAGGTCGGAGCAGTACTTC
>NA|NA|TRBV5-1|TRBJ2-2
CASSFDYSTGELFF
TGCGCCAGCAGTTTCGACTACAGCACCGGGGAGCTGTTTTTT
>TRBD2|NA|TRBV5-1|TRBJ2-4
CASSLGEGSLAKNIQYF
TGCGCCAGCAGCTTGGGGGAGGGTTCTCTAGCCAAAAACATTCAGTACTTC
>NA|NA|TRBV4-2|TRBJ1-4
CASSQDRGGGKLFF
TGTGCCAGCAGCCAAGATAGGGGTGGGGGAAAACTGTTTTTT
>NA|NA|TRBV5-5|TRBJ2-2
CASSPTPAPGELFF
TGTGCCAGCAGCCCGACCCCGGCTCCCGGGGAGCTGTTTTTT
>NA|NA|TRBV19|TRBJ2-1
CASSPSYGDNYNEQFF
TGTGCCAGTAGTCCCTCCTACGGGGACAACTACAATGAGCAGTTCTTC
>NA|few|TRBV28|TRBJ1-6
CATGGQIPYNSPLHF
TGTGCCACCGGCGGGCAAATCCCTTATAATTCACCCCTCCACTTT
>NA|NA|TRBV14|TRBJ1-6
CASSQGQYNSPLHF
TGTGCCAGCAGCCAAGGCCAGTATAATTCACCCCTCCACTTT
>NA|once|TRBV23-1|TRBJ2-5
CASSPRWGAETQYF
TGCGCCAGCAGTCCTCGATGGGGGGCGGAGACCCAGTACTTC
>TRBD2|NA|TRBV7-2|TRBJ2-7
CASSSILAGDSYEQYF
TGTGCCAGCAGTTCGATACTAGCGGGGGACTCCTACGAGCAGTACTTC
>NA|NA|TRBV3-1/TRBV3-2|TRBJ2-7
CASSPSGAAGLTYEQYF
TGTGCCAGCAGCCCCTCAGGGGCAGCGGGACTCACCTACGAGCAGTACTTC
>NA|NA|TRBV19|TRBJ1-5
CASSKGTGSNQPQHF
TGTGCCAGTAGTAAAGGGACCGGTAGCAATCAGCCCCAGCATTTT
>NA|NA|TRBV6-6|TRBJ1-3
CASSPQGRSGNTIYF
TGTGCCAGCAGTCCCCAGGGGAGGTCAGGAAACACCATATATTTT
>NA|NA|TRBV6-4|TRBJ2-1
CASRASPGPSNEQFF
TGTGCCAGCAGGGCATCTCCGGGGCCCTCCAATGAGCAGTTCTTC
>TRBD2|NA|TRBV19|TRBJ2-1
CASSPLRGIGDEQFF
TGTGCCAGTAGTCCCCTGCGGGGGATTGGCGATGAGCAGTTCTTC
>NA|NA|TRBV30|TRBJ2-5
CAWNSGIRYQETQYF
TGTGCCTGGAACTCTGGAATTAGGTACCAAGAGACCCAGTACTTC
>NA|NA|TRBV9|TRBJ2-3
CASSVAADTQYF
TGTGCCAGCAGCGTAGCCGCAGATACGCAGTATTTT
>TRBD2|NA|TRBV11-3|TRBJ2-1
CASSLLASGSHEQFF
TGTGCCAGCAGCTTATTGGCTAGCGGGAGCCATGAGCAGTTCTTC
>NA|once|TRBV6-1|TRBJ2-5
CASSEIGDQETQYF
TGTGCCAGCAGTGAAATCGGGGACCAAGAGACCCAGTACTTC
>NA|NA|TRBV7-2|TRBJ1-4
CASRPARGTGEKLFF
TGTGCCAGCAGACCCGCTCGGGGAACAGGCGAAAAACTGTTTTTT
>NA|NA|TRBV11-2|TRBJ2-7
CASSLSSAKDEQYF
TGTGCCAGCAGCCTCAGTTCCGCGAAGGACGAGCAGTACTTC